This T cell receptor (beta chain) was found in a study of T and B cells in COVID-19 patients. Study-wide results and limits: Patients with COVID-19 reportedly showed strongly skewed T cell receptor beta variable and joining gene usage.

TRB was amplified from around 230-520 ng of blood genomic DNA. TRB rearrangements were amplified by multiplex PCR with BIOMED2 TRB-A/B primers. TCRdb re-derived calls from the multiplex PCR reads in MiXCR, one entry per CDR3 protein. This table has around 11,000 distinct CDR3 sequences, about 30% appearing once. In its sample, this clonotype was seen a few times. The antigen remains undetermined. V lost 3 bases and J 4 bases, leaving 12 bases between the germline ends. The CDR3 consists of 14 residues. This TCR derives from a human donor with active COVID-19. Sample: blood. The rearrangement joins TRBV12-3 or TRBV12-4 to TRBJ1-2; tentative D call: TRBD1 (5 bases). CDR3: CASSFGTSTYGYTF. The CDR3 nucleotides are TGTGCCAGCAGTTTCGGGACGTCGACCTATGGCTACACCTTC.